Shown below are 5 T cell receptor beta chains from a single sample sequenced in a study of T cell changes during pregnancy in multiple sclerosis. The repertoire was sequenced with immunoSEQ multiplex PCR; TCRdb's copy has only in-frame clones and lacks some. This sample has roughly 38,000 clones; more than 85% occur once, and the top ten carry roughly 0.6%. Sequencing was performed on CD4+ T cells from peripheral blood mononuclear cells, taken in the third trimester of pregnancy. These receptors were collected from a female donor with multiple sclerosis, enrolled in a pregnancy study.

This chain joins TRBV5-1 and TRBJ1-1; the D gene is possibly TRBD1 (6 bases). This CDR3 is 16 amino acids long. Germline loops: CDR1 SGHRS, CDR2 YFSETQ. V was trimmed by 5 bases and J by 3 bases, leaving 20 bases between them. The DNA for the CDR3 is TGCGCCAGCAGTCCGAGCGCGGGGGCGCGGGACACTGAAGCTTTCTTT. Translation: CASSPSAGARDTEAFF.

J is TRBJ2-1 and V is TRBV2, with TRBD1 matching 9 bases. Germline lookup yields CDR1 SNHLY and CDR2 FYNNEI. V gave up 1 base and J gave up 14 bases; unmatched junction bases: 6. There are 13 residues in the CDR3. CDR3 protein: CASSEEMRTGEFF. In DNA, the CDR3 is TGTGCCAGCAGTGAAGAGATGAGGACAGGGGAGTTCTTC. Drawing the rest from reference TRBV2 and TRBJ2-1, the complete variable domain is EPEVTQTPSHQVTQMGQEVILRCVPISNHLYFYWYRQILGQKVEFLVSFYNNEISEKSEIFDDQFSVERPDGSNFTLKIRSTKLEDSAMYFCASSEEMRTGEFFGPGTRLTVL.

This clone was seen only once. This chain uses TRBV5-1 with TRBJ2-3; D possibly corresponds to TRBD2 (5 bases). The CDR3 is made up of 17 amino acids. The germline V gene encodes CDR1 SGHRS and CDR2 YFSETQ. Trimming shortened V by 3 bases and J by 2 bases, and 19 bases separated the two germline ends. The DNA for the CDR3 is TGCGCCAGCAGCTCTATTACTTCCCGGGGTAACACAGATACGCAGTATTTT. Translation gives CASSSITSRGNTDTQYF.

The chain employs TRBV10-1 and TRBJ1-3; D not resolved. The CDR3 covers 14 residues. V shed 3 bases and J shed 1 base, with 7 bases lying between them. Germline V gene lookup returns CDR1 WNHNN and CDR2 SYGVQD (reference sequence). The CDR3 here is CASSETSSGNTIYF. In nucleotides, the CDR3 is TGCGCCAGCAGTGAAACATCGTCTGGAAACACCATATATTTT.

The table lists this clone with a count of one. The chain uses TRBV10-1 and TRBJ2-3; 10 nucleotides match TRBD2. The CDR3 sequence is 15 residues long. The trim removed 5 bases at V and 4 bases at J, leaving 6 bases unmatched. CDR1 and CDR2 from the germline V gene are WNHNN and SYGVQD (reference sequence). The CDR3, as DNA: TGCGCCAGCAGTCAGCGGGAGGGCCTATCAGATACGCAGTATTTT. This gives the protein CASSQREGLSDTQYF.